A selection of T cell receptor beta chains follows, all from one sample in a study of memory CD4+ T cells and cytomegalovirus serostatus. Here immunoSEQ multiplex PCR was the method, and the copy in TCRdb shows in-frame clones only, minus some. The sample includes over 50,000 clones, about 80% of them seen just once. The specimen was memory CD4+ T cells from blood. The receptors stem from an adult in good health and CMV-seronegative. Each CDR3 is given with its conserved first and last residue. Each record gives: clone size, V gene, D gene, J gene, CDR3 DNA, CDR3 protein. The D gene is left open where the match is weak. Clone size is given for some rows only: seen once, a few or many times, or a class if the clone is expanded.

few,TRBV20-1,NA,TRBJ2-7,TGCAGTGCCCCGGACCCTTACGAGCAGTACTTC,CSAPDPYEQYF
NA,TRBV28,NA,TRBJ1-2,TGTGCCAGCAGCCTAACAGTTAACTATGGCTACACCTTC,CASSLTVNYGYTF
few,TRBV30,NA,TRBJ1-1,TGTGCCTGGATGAGAGAGATTGAAGCTTTCTTT,CAWMREIEAFF
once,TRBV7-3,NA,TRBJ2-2,TGTGCCAGCAGCTTGCAAGGCAGCAACACCGGGGAGCTGTTTTTT,CASSLQGSNTGELFF
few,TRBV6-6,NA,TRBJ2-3,TGTGCCAGCAGTTACAGGGAAAGGGGGACAGATACGCAGTATTTT,CASSYRERGTDTQYF
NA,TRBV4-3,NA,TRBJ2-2,TGCGCCAGCAGCCTCCGCGGAGGGGGGCGTAGCACCGGGGAGCTGTTTTTT,CASSLRGGGRSTGELFF
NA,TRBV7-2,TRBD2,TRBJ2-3,TGTGCCAGCAGCTTCGGTAGCGGGAGAAGAGAAACAGATACGCAGTATTTT,CASSFGSGRRETDTQYF
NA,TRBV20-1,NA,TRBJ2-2,TGCAGTGCTTACACCACCGGGGAGCTGTTTTTT,CSAYTTGELFF
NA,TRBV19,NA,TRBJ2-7,TGTGCCAGTAGTGTCAGAAGTGGACCACCCTACGAGCAGTACTTC,CASSVRSGPPYEQYF
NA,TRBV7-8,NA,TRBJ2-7,TGTGCCAGCAGCTTAGGCCTACCTAGCGTTTCCTACGAGCAGTACTTC,CASSLGLPSVSYEQYF
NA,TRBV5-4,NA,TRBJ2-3,TGTGCCAGCAGCTTCGACAGGGGAGGGGATACGCAGTATTTT,CASSFDRGGDTQYF
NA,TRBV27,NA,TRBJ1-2,TGTGCCAGCCGAACCGGGACTCGGGGTGGCTACACCTTC,CASRTGTRGGYTF
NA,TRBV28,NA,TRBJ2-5,TGTGCCAGCAGTAGCCCCGGGACTCCGTACCAAGAGACCCAGTACTTC,CASSSPGTPYQETQYF
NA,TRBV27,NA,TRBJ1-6,TGTGCCAGCAGTTTCTATAATTCACCCCTCCACTTT,CASSFYNSPLHF
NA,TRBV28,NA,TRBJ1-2,TGTGCCAGCAGGCGCCCCGGATCTAACTATGGCTACACCTTC,CASRRPGSNYGYTF
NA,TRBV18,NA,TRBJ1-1,TGTGCCAGCACCCACGAATTCATGAACACTGAAGCTTTCTTT,CASTHEFMNTEAFF
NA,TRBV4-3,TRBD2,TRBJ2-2,TGCGCCAGCAGCCAAGATCCCAGCGGGGGTCTGTACACCGGGGAGCTGTTTTTT,CASSQDPSGGLYTGELFF
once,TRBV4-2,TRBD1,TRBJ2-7,TGTGCCAGCAGCCAACCTCCGGGACAGGGGTCGGGCGAGCAGTACTTC,CASSQPPGQGSGEQYF
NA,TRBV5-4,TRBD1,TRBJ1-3,TGTGCCAGCAGCTGGGACAGACCTGGAAACACCATATATTTT,CASSWDRPGNTIYF
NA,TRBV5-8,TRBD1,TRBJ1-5,TGTGCCAGCAGCCCTTCAGGGGGCCGGAATCAGCCCCAGCATTTT,CASSPSGGRNQPQHF
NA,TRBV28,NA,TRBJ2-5,TGTGCCAGCAGTTTCCCTTTCCTAGTCGGGGGCAGCCGGCCCCAAGAGACCCAGTACTTC,CASSFPFLVGGSRPQETQYF
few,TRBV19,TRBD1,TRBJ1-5,TGTGCCAGTAGTATCGGGACAGCCCGTAGCAATCAGCCCCAGCATTTT,CASSIGTARSNQPQHF
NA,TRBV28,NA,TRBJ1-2,TGTGCCAGCAGTTCGCCCCCTGCTAAAGACTATGGCTACACCTTC,CASSSPPAKDYGYTF
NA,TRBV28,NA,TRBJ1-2,TGTGCCAGCAGTTTATGGAACTATGGCTACACCTTC,CASSLWNYGYTF
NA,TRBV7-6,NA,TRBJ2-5,TGTGCCAGCAGCGCCTCCCACGGCGAGACCCAGTACTTC,CASSASHGETQYF
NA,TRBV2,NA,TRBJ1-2,TGTGCCAGCAGGGGGGGAAAGGGCCCTAACTATGGCTACACCTTC,CASRGGKGPNYGYTF
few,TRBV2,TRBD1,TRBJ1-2,TGTGCCAGCGGGGACAGTAGGGGTGGCTACACCTTC,CASGDSRGGYTF
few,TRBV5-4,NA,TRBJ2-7,TGTGCCAGCAGCTTGGTTCAGGGGAACGAGCAGTACTTC,CASSLVQGNEQYF
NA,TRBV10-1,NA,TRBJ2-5,TGCGCCAGCAGTGAGATAAGGGGGGGGACCCAGTACTTC,CASSEIRGGTQYF
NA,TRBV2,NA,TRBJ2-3,TGTGCCAGCAGTGAGACCGTTTGGGCAGATACGCAGTATTTT,CASSETVWADTQYF
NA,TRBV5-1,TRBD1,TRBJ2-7,TGCGCCAGCAGCTTGGCGGGACAGGGTACTTCCTACGAGCAGTACTTC,CASSLAGQGTSYEQYF
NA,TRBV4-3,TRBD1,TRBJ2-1,TGCGCCAGCAGCCCGACCTTAGGGACAGTGGGTAATGAGCAGTTCTTC,CASSPTLGTVGNEQFF
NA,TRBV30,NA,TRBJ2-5,TGTGCCTGGAGCGGGGGCCTCGTTGGGACCCAGTACTTC,CAWSGGLVGTQYF
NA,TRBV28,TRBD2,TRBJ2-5,TGTGCCAGCCGCGGAGCGGGGAGAGAGACCCAGTACTTC,CASRGAGRETQYF
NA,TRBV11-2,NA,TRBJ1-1,TGTGCCAGCAGCCCAGAGATACAGAACACTGAAGCTTTCTTT,CASSPEIQNTEAFF
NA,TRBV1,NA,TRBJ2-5,TGCACCAGCAGCCAAGACGGACTAGCGGGGGGGCCGGAGACCCAGTACTTC,CTSSQDGLAGGPETQYF
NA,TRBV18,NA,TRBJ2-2,TGTGCCAGCTCAGAGAAGGGACTCACCGGGGAGCTGTTTTTT,CASSEKGLTGELFF
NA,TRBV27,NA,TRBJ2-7,TGTGCCACCGCAAGACACGGGAGTTTAAGCGAGCAGTACTTC,CATARHGSLSEQYF
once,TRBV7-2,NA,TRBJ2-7,TGTGCCAGTATGCCGGGACCGCACTCCTACGAGCAGTACTTC,CASMPGPHSYEQYF
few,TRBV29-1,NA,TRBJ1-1,TGCAGCGGGCGCGAAGGGTACACTGAAGCTTTCTTT,CSGREGYTEAFF
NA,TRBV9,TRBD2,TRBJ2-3,TGTGCCAGCAGCGTAGGTCCTAGCGGCCGCACAGATACGCAGTATTTT,CASSVGPSGRTDTQYF
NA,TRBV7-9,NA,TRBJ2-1,TGTGCCAGCAGCTTAGCGCTTGGTTGGCGGTCGACCAGTATCAATGAGCAGTTCTTC,CASSLALGWRSTSINEQFF
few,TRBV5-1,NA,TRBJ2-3,TGCGCCAGCATGGACGTGGGGACAGATACGCAGTATTTT,CASMDVGTDTQYF
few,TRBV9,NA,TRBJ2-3,TGTGCCAGCAGCGTGGGCCTAGGAAACACAGATACGCAGTATTTT,CASSVGLGNTDTQYF
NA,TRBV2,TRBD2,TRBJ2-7,TGTGCCAGCGGCGGGACTAGGGTATCCTACGAGCAGTACTTC,CASGGTRVSYEQYF
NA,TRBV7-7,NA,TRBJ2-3,TGTGCTAGCAGCTTAGCGGAGACAGATACGCAGTATTTT,CASSLAETDTQYF
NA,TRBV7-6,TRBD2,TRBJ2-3,TGTGCCAGCAGCTTAAGGGTAGCGGGGACCGGCACAGATACGCAGTATTTT,CASSLRVAGTGTDTQYF
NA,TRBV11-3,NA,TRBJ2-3,TGTGCCAGCAGCCCAGGATCAGATACGCAGTATTTT,CASSPGSDTQYF
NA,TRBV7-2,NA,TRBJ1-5,TGTGCCAGCAGCTTAGTTGGCAGGCAGCCCCAGCATTTT,CASSLVGRQPQHF
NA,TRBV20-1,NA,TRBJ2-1,TGCAGTGCCCCCAAGGGCGAGCAGTTCTTC,CSAPKGEQFF
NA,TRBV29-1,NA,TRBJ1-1,TGCAGCGTTCGGAGGATGAACACTGAAGCTTTCTTT,CSVRRMNTEAFF
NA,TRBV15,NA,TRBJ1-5,TGTGCCACCAGCAGAGCCCTAGACCTACAGGGATCTAATCAGCCCCAGCATTTT,CATSRALDLQGSNQPQHF
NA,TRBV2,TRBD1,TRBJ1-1,TGTGCCAGCAGGCCCAGGGGGACCACTGAAGCTTTCTTT,CASRPRGTTEAFF
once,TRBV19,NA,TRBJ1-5,TGTGCCAGCCAGAATAGCCAGGGGTATAGCAATCAGCCCCAGCATTTT,CASQNSQGYSNQPQHF
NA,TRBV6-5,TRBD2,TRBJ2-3,TGTGCCAGCAGCCCCGGGACTAGTCTAGGTACGCAGTATTTT,CASSPGTSLGTQYF
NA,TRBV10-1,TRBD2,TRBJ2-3,TGCGCCAGCAGTCCCGGGACTAGCGCTAATACGCAGTATTTT,CASSPGTSANTQYF
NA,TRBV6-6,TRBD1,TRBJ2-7,TGTGCCAGCAGTTACTCGGGGGGACAGGGGAACGAGCAGTACTTC,CASSYSGGQGNEQYF
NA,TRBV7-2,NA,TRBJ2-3,TGTGCCAGCAGCTTAGGTTTGGGGAACACAGATACGCAGTATTTT,CASSLGLGNTDTQYF
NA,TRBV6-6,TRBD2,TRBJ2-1,TGTGCCAGCAGCCGGACTAGCGGGAGCTACAATGAGCAGTTCTTC,CASSRTSGSYNEQFF
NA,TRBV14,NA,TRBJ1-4,TGTGCCAGCAGCCATGACGGGGATGAAAAACTGTTTTTT,CASSHDGDEKLFF